Described below is a single T cell receptor (beta chain) sequence and its context. The antigen is not known. The entry originates in a study of cytomegalovirus exposure and HLA in healthy donors. Notes on the study in general: In presence/absence analyses, roughly uniform sequencing depth across donors was assumed. V- and J-gene trimming in TCR beta was tied to a missense DCLRE1C variant by an analysis performed later. Reported performance of the classifier showed diagnosis of cytomegalovirus status with high specificity and sensitivity.

From germline, CDR1 is MNHEY and CDR2 SMNVEV (reference sequence). Trimming pared 2 bases from V and 7 bases from J, leaving 12 bases between. The CDR3 length is 14 residues. 60 Vbeta and 13 Jbeta primers were used in PCR. In the authors' methods: Later, roughly 80 million unique TCR beta chains were counted in an analysis, and about 10 million of them were shared. This table comes from immunoSEQ multiplex PCR, and its TCRdb copy is limited to in-frame clones, with some not included. D and trimming come from the DNA, and the V and J calls and clone size come from that table. The repertoire has 120,000 or so clones, roughly two thirds of them found once; the top ten carry roughly 1.5%.

The material sequenced was PBMCs. The chain carries TRBV27 and TRBJ1-5, with a weak D call TRBD1 (6 bases). This clonotype was sampled from a man aged 25-45 years in good health and CMV-seropositive. The CDR3 DNA reads TGTGCCAGCAGTTTAAGACAGGACGGGCAGCCCCAGCATTTT. Translating it yields CASSLRQDGQPQHF.